A single sample is the source of the 23 T cell receptor beta chains below, sequenced in a study of blood T cell repertoires in COVID-19. Using immunoSEQ multiplex PCR, the repertoire was profiled, and TCRdb retains in-frame clones only, with some absent. The table shows 130,000 to 150,000 clones, with 84% occurring only once. Material for sequencing was PBMCs or T cells enriched from blood (not recorded which). These receptors all stem from a woman between 45 and 60 years old who had been exposed to COVID-19.

The J gene is TRBJ2-1, the V gene TRBV4-1, with 9 bases matching TRBD2. Germline V gene sequence: CDR1 MGHRA, CDR2 YSYEKL. Losses at the gene ends were 3 bases for V and 7 bases for J; bases not matched to a gene: 4. The CDR3 has 14 amino acids. The DNA for the CDR3 is TGCGCCAGCAGCCAGACTAGCGGACGGAATGAGCAGTTCTTC. This sequence encodes CASSQTSGRNEQFF.

CDR3 coding DNA: TGTGCTAGTGGTTTGGTACAGGGTCTTTCCGGCGTCGAGCAGTACTTC. Translated, it gives CASGLVQGLSGVEQYF. The chain carries TRBV12-5 and TRBJ2-7; D might be TRBD1 (6 bases). The CDR3 spans 16 residues. Germline V gene lookup returns CDR1 LGHNT and CDR2 FRNRAP. V lost 0 bases and J lost 6, with 18 bases in between.

The rearrangement joins TRBV5-4 to TRBJ2-1, with TRBD2 matching 7 bases. CDR1 and CDR2 (germline): SGHNT, YYREEE (reference sequence). V dropped 4 bases and J dropped 0; count of bases not matched to a gene: 7. This CDR3 spans 16 amino acids. The CDR3 region has the DNA TGTGCCAGCAGCCCCCCCGGGGAGGGCTCCTACAATGAGCAGTTCTTC. The encoded protein is CASSPPGEGSYNEQFF. Complete variable domain (other parts from reference TRBV5-4 and TRBJ2-1): ETGVTQSPTHLIKTRGQQVTLRCSSQSGHNTVSWYQQALGQGPQFIFQYYREEENGRGNFPPRFSGLQFPNYSSELNVNALELDDSALYLCASSPPGEGSYNEQFFGPGTRLTVL.

The V gene is TRBV29-1, the J gene TRBJ2-7; TRBD1 matches 8 bases. The V gene end was trimmed by 7 bases and the J gene end by 4 bases; junction bases not matched to a gene: 15. Looked up from germline, CDR1 is SQVTM and CDR2 is ANQGSEA. This CDR3 is 15 amino acids long. The CDR3 sequence: CSGKAGTGVSYEQYF. The CDR3 region has the DNA TGCAGCGGGAAAGCCGGGACAGGAGTATCGTACGAGCAGTACTTC.

This chain uses TRBV19 with TRBJ2-3, with 10 nucleotides matching TRBD1. The CDR3 contains 13 residues. The junction had 5 bases not matched to a gene; V was cut back by 8 bases and J by 6 bases. Germline lookup yields CDR1 LNHDA and CDR2 SQIVND (reference sequence). CDR3 DNA sequence: TGTGCCAGTGAGGGACAGGGGTCCGATACGCAGTATTTT. The encoded protein is CASEGQGSDTQYF. Full variable domain (missing parts from reference TRBV19 and TRBJ2-3): DGGITQSPKYLFRKEGQNVTLSCEQNLNHDAMYWYRQDPGQGLRLIYYSQIVNDFQKGDIAEGYSVSREKKESFPLTVTSAQKNPTAFYLCASEGQGSDTQYFGPGTRLTVL.

The chain employs TRBV19 and TRBJ1-1, with D tentatively TRBD1 (5 bases). Germline V gene data show CDR1 as LNHDA and CDR2 as SQIVND (reference sequence). The germline V and J ends were trimmed by 6 bases and 0 bases, with 17 bases remaining between them. The CDR3 is 16 amino acids. CDR3 DNA sequence: TGTGCCAGTAGCCAGGGTACGAGGACCATGAACACTGAAGCTTTCTTT. Residues: CASSQGTRTMNTEAFF. Full variable domain (remainder filled in from reference TRBV19 and TRBJ1-1): DGGITQSPKYLFRKEGQNVTLSCEQNLNHDAMYWYRQDPGQGLRLIYYSQIVNDFQKGDIAEGYSVSREKKESFPLTVTSAQKNPTAFYLCASSQGTRTMNTEAFFGQGTRLTVV.

This sequence joins TRBV7-9 and TRBJ1-1; unclear D gene. V was trimmed by 2 bases and J by 4 bases, leaving 8 bases between them. The CDR3 consists of 13 residues. Germline V CDR1 and CDR2: SEHNR, FQNEAQ (reference sequence). The CDR3 spells CASSLLGSTEAFF. In DNA, the CDR3 is TGTGCCAGCAGCTTATTGGGCAGCACTGAAGCTTTCTTT.

The chain is built from TRBV9 and TRBJ2-1; unclear D gene. CDR1 and CDR2 from the germline V gene are SGDLS and YYNGEE. The CDR3 extends over 11 amino acids. V shed 0 bases and J shed 9 bases, with 4 bases lying between them. DNA of the CDR3: TGTGCCAGCAGCGTAGGCGCTGAGCAGTTCTTC. Residues: CASSVGAEQFF.

This clone appeared a few times. In DNA form, the CDR3 reads TGTGCCAGCAGCCCGCTAGGGACAGGGGGGGGAAAAGGCTACACCTTC. Protein sequence: CASSPLGTGGGKGYTF. V and J are TRBV7-6 and TRBJ1-2; 11 bases are shared with TRBD1. Germline CDR1 and CDR2: SGHVS and FNYEAQ. The V segment lost 5 bases and the J segment 8 bases; nucleotides outside the gene matches: 13. The CDR3 consists of 16 residues.

This clone was counted between two and nine times. The rearrangement joins TRBV14 to TRBJ2-1; D ambiguous. This CDR3 has 12 residues. Trimming took 1 base from V and 9 from J, leaving 7 bases between them. The germline V gene has CDR1 SGHDN and CDR2 FVKESK. The CDR3 loop is CASSQGMSEQFF. CDR3 nucleotide sequence: TGTGCCAGCAGCCAAGGAATGAGTGAGCAGTTCTTC.

The chain has TRBV19 and TRBJ1-3, with D possibly TRBD1 on 5 matching bases. This CDR3 comprises 17 residues. Trimming cost V 5 bases and J 0 bases, with 17 bases left between them. In germline, CDR1 is LNHDA, CDR2 SQIVND (reference sequence). In DNA form, the CDR3 reads TGTGCCAGTAGTTGGGGCGAAGGATCCTACTCTGGAAACACCATATATTTT. It encodes CASSWGEGSYSGNTIYF. Looking up the rest from reference TRBV19 and TRBJ1-3 gives the full variable domain: DGGITQSPKYLFRKEGQNVTLSCEQNLNHDAMYWYRQDPGQGLRLIYYSQIVNDFQKGDIAEGYSVSREKKESFPLTVTSAQKNPTAFYLCASSWGEGSYSGNTIYFGEGSWLTVV.

This chain connects TRBV14 to TRBJ1-1; D is possibly TRBD1 (5 bases). The germline CDR1 and CDR2 sequences are SGHDN and FVKESK. The V end lost 2 bases, the J end lost 7 bases, and 11 bases lay between the germline ends. The CDR3 is 13 amino acids. The DNA for the CDR3 is TGTGCCAGCAGCCAAAATAGACAGAGTGAAGCTTTCTTT. Protein sequence: CASSQNRQSEAFF.

This CDR3 is CASSPSGIPYEQYF. CDR3 DNA sequence: TGTGCCAGCAGTCCCAGCGGGATCCCCTACGAGCAGTACTTC. This chain joins TRBV27 and TRBJ2-7, with 7 bases that match TRBD2. Looked up from germline, CDR1 is MNHEY and CDR2 is SMNVEV (reference sequence). Losses at the gene ends were 5 bases for V and 2 bases for J; bases not matched to a gene: 6. This CDR3 has 14 amino acids.

The rearrangement uses TRBV19 and TRBJ1-4; 8 bases line up with TRBD1. Trimming at V came to 9 bases and at J to 0 bases, leaving 21 bases not matched to a gene. The CDR3 sequence is 20 residues long. The germline V gene encodes CDR1 LNHDA and CDR2 SQIVND (reference sequence). The CDR3 spells CASSRTGKPLLLSTNEKLFF. The CDR3 nucleotides are TGTGCCAGCAGCCGGACAGGGAAACCGCTTTTATTGTCAACTAATGAAAAACTGTTTTTT.

CDR3 DNA sequence: TGTGCCAGCGGCGGGGGGTCCTACGAGCAGTACTTC. It is translated as CASGGGSYEQYF. The V and J genes are TRBV5-8 and TRBJ2-7; 8 positions match TRBD2. The CDR3 covers 12 residues. Germline CDR1 is SGHTS and CDR2 is YDEGEE. The V gene end was trimmed by 7 bases and the J gene end by 1 base; junction bases not matched to a gene: 1.

This clone was picked up one time. The rearrangement links TRBV11-2 to TRBJ2-5, with D unresolved. V was clipped by 0 bases and J by 7 bases, with 15 bases between them. Looked up from germline, CDR1 is SGHAT and CDR2 is FQNNGV. CDR3 size: 15 residues. CDR3 sequence (DNA): TGTGCCAGCAGCTTAGATCCACCTAGTCACGGGACCCAGTACTTC. The encoded protein is CASSLDPPSHGTQYF.

The chain combines TRBV5-1 with TRBJ1-5, with TRBD1 matching 7 bases. Trimming took 4 bases from V and 0 from J; bases not matched to a gene: 4. The CDR3 spans 15 residues. Germline CDR1 is SGHRS and CDR2 is YFSETQ. The CDR3 nucleotides are TGCGCCAGCAGCCCAACAGGGGATAGCAATCAGCCCCAGCATTTT. Its translation is CASSPTGDSNQPQHF.

This clone was seen more than once but under ten times. Other nucleotide sequences from this sample produce the same CDR3. The chain is built from TRBV5-6 and TRBJ1-6; D is unclear. The germline V and J ends were trimmed by 0 bases and 7 bases, with 5 bases remaining between them. From germline, CDR1 is SGHDT and CDR2 YYEEEE. CDR3 size: 13 residues. The DNA for the CDR3 is TGTGCCAGCAGCTTGGCGGGAAATTCACCCCTCCACTTT. It is translated as CASSLAGNSPLHF.

J is TRBJ1-1 and V is TRBV5-5; D uncertain. CDR3 size: 15 residues. Between the trimmed V and J ends, which lost 3 bases and 0 bases, there was a span of 12 bases. Germline values: CDR1 SGHKS, CDR2 YYEKEE (reference sequence). The CDR3: CASSSETIMNTEAFF. CDR3 bases: TGTGCCAGCAGCTCTGAGACAATAATGAACACTGAAGCTTTCTTT.

This chain uses TRBV4-3 with TRBJ2-7; TRBD2 agrees at 7 bases. Germline V lookup: CDR1 LGHNA, CDR2 YSLEER. This CDR3 region has 15 residues. V lost 0 bases to trimming and J lost 2 bases; unmatched junction nucleotides: 4. In DNA, the CDR3 is TGCGCCAGCAGCCAAGAAGGAGGGAGGGCCTACGAGCAGTACTTC. Protein sequence: CASSQEGGRAYEQYF.

The chain couples TRBV5-4 to TRBJ2-5, with D tentatively TRBD1 (5 bases). CDR3 length: 14 residues. The ends were cut back, 4 bases at V and 5 bases at J, with 15 bases in the middle. Germline V gene sequence: CDR1 SGHNT, CDR2 YYREEE (reference sequence). The CDR3 bases are TGTGCCAGCAGCGCACCTCAGGGTTTGGAGACCCAGTACTTC. Its translation: CASSAPQGLETQYF.

This chain joins TRBV11-2 and TRBJ2-7; 7 bases are shared with TRBD2. CDR3 length: 13 residues. Germline CDR1 is SGHAT and CDR2 is FQNNGV. The V and J ends lost 2 bases and 3 bases, in that order; junction bases with no gene match: 1. CDR3 DNA sequence: TGTGCCAGCAGCTTATCGGGGGGCTACGAGCAGTACTTC. This encodes CASSLSGGYEQYF. Supplemented by reference TRBV11-2 and TRBJ2-7, the full variable domain reads EAGVAQSPRYKIIEKRQSVAFWCNPISGHATLYWYQQILGQGPKLLIQFQNNGVVDDSQLPKDRFSAERLKGVDSTLKIQPAKLEDSAVYLCASSLSGGYEQYFGPGTRLTVT.

The V and J genes are TRBV10-2 and TRBJ1-1; D gene uncertain. Germline CDR1 is WSHSY and CDR2 is SAAADI. The CDR3 is made up of 13 amino acids. Between the trimmed V and J ends, which lost 7 bases and 1 base, there was a span of 10 bases. CDR3 amino acids: CASNRRGNTEAFF. For the CDR3, the DNA is TGCGCCAGCAATCGACGGGGGAACACTGAAGCTTTCTTT.